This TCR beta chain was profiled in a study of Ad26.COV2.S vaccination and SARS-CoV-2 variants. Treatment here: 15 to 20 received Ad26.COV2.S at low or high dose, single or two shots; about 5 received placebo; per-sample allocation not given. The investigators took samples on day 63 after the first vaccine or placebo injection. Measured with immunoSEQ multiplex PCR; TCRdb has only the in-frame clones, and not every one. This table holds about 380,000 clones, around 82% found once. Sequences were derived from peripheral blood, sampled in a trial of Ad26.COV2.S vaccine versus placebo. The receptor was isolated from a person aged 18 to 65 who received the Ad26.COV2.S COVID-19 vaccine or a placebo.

Here the CDR3 DNA reads TGTGCCAGCAGCCGCGTCGGGACAGGGAGGACCTACGAGCAGTACTTC. Translating gives CASSRVGTGRTYEQYF. V and J are TRBV7-6 and TRBJ2-7; 9 bases fit TRBD1. Germline V lookup: CDR1 SGHVS, CDR2 FNYEAQ. The CDR3 extends over 16 amino acids. The ends lost 5 bases at V and 2 bases at J; junction bases unmatched: 10.